Presented here are 7 T cell receptor beta chains from one specimen sequenced in a study of T cells in localized non-small cell lung cancer. Data came from immunoSEQ multiplex PCR; TCRdb stores just in-frame clones and leaves some out. The sample lists tens of thousands of clones; over 70% were seen once. The sequencing used peripheral blood, collected before any cancer treatment. Receptors originate from a woman between 40 and 69 years old with stage I lung adenocarcinoma.

The V gene is TRBV7-8, the J gene TRBJ1-3, with unresolved D. The germline V gene has CDR1 SGHVS and CDR2 FQNEAQ. Trimming removed 4 bases at V and 4 bases at J, with 11 bases between. This CDR3 has 14 amino acids. CDR3 sequence: CASSSPFLGNTIYF. CDR3 nucleotides: TGTGCCAGCAGCTCCCCTTTCCTGGGAAACACCATATATTTT. Using reference TRBV7-8 and TRBJ1-3 for the parts outside the CDR3, the full variable domain is GAGVSQSPRYKVAKRGQDVALRCDPISGHVSLFWYQQALGQGPEFLTYFQNEAQLDKSGLPSDRFFAERPEGSVSTLKIQRTQQEDSAVYLCASSSPFLGNTIYFGEGSWLTVV.

Regarding this clone: A read error may produce the germline difference seen at one junction end. CDR3 coding DNA: TGCAGCGTGGAAGGACAGTTTTCCTACGAGCAGTACTTC. This encodes CSVEGQFSYEQYF. The chain employs TRBV29-1 and TRBJ2-7, with D possibly TRBD1 on 6 matching bases. CDR3 length equals 13 residues. Per germline, CDR1 SQVTM and CDR2 ANQGSEA.

The rearrangement links TRBV18 to TRBJ1-3; a weak D match, TRBD1 (6 bases). The length of the CDR3 is 16 residues. V dropped 3 bases and J dropped 4 bases, with 16 bases sitting between them. Germline V gene data show CDR1 as KGHSH and CDR2 as LQKENI. The CDR3 region has the DNA TGTGCCAGCTCACCGTTTTCAGGGGATCCCGGAAACACCATATATTTT. Translation: CASSPFSGDPGNTIYF.

The rearrangement links TRBV9 to TRBJ2-1; 12 bases align to TRBD2. In germline, CDR1 is SGDLS, CDR2 YYNGEE. Trimming removed 2 bases from V and 0 bases from J; junction bases left unmatched: 9. The CDR3 consists of 19 residues. The CDR3 is CASSVAGTSGQSSYNEQFF. For the CDR3, the DNA is TGTGCCAGCAGCGTTGCCGGGACTAGCGGGCAGAGCTCCTACAATGAGCAGTTCTTC.

The J gene is TRBJ2-5, the V gene TRBV14; D gene uncertain. The CDR3 totals 15 residues. Germline CDR1 is SGHDN and CDR2 is FVKESK. V dropped 4 bases and J dropped 5 bases, with 17 bases sitting between them. CDR3 bases: TGTGCCAGCAGCCTGTTAGGCCTCGGGTTGGAGACCCAGTACTTC. Protein: CASSLLGLGLETQYF.

The V call is TRBV4-1, the J call TRBJ2-7; TRBD1 matches 7 bases. V trimming: 3 bases; J trimming: 4 bases; junction bases outside the gene matches: 9. CDR1 and CDR2 from the germline V gene are MGHRA and YSYEKL. This CDR3 region has 15 residues. This chain's CDR3 is CASSQPGQYFYEQYF. The DNA for the CDR3 is TGCGCCAGCAGCCAGCCGGGACAGTATTTTTACGAGCAGTACTTC.

The chain uses TRBV19 and TRBJ1-3; a possible D gene is TRBD1 (6 bases). Germline CDR1 LNHDA, CDR2 SQIVND (reference sequence). V lost 3 bases and J lost 2, with 23 bases in between. The CDR3 has 19 residues. For the CDR3, the DNA is TGTGCCAGTAGTATCCCTGTCCGGGACACCAGGATTGCTGGAAACACCATATATTTT. Protein sequence: CASSIPVRDTRIAGNTIYF.